These 6 T cell receptor beta chains were all obtained from the same sample, sequenced in a study of shared clonotypes between healthy human individuals. Sequencing used immunoSEQ multiplex PCR; TCRdb keeps in-frame clones, though not all of them. The repertoire holds roughly 1,000,000 clones, with about 84% as singletons. The sequenced sample consisted of memory CD4+ T cells from PBMCs. Subset defined: CD45RA-negative fraction. These receptors all come from a man younger than 30 in good health. Some clones in this sample may be carry-over from other donors' samples.

The J gene is TRBJ2-2, the V gene TRBV13; maybe TRBD1 (6 bases). Germline CDR1 PRHDT, CDR2 FYEKMQ (reference sequence). This CDR3 is built from 15 residues. Trimming removed 5 bases from V and 1 base from J, with 11 bases in between. This chain's CDR3 is CASSINRENTGELFF. The CDR3 bases are TGTGCCAGCAGCATAAACAGGGAGAACACCGGGGAGCTGTTTTTT.

In nucleotides, the CDR3 is TGTGCCAGTAGAAGGGGGGTGAAGAACGAAAAACTGTTTTTT. The encoded protein is CASRRGVKNEKLFF. V usage is TRBV19 and J usage is TRBJ1-4, with D tentatively TRBD1 (6 bases). From germline, CDR1 is LNHDA and CDR2 SQIVND (reference sequence). The CDR3 is 14 amino acids. The germline V and J ends were trimmed by 6 bases and 8 bases, with 16 bases remaining between them.

CDR3 coding DNA: TGCGCCAGCAGCCCACTCCTTGGCGAGCAGTACTTC. Amino acid sequence: CASSPLLGEQYF. The chain joins TRBV5-1 to TRBJ2-7, with D uncertain. V lost 4 bases, J lost 6 bases, and 11 bases lay in between. Per germline, CDR1 SGHRS and CDR2 YFSETQ. The CDR3 spans 12 residues.

This clone turned up a few times. The V and J genes are TRBV25-1 and TRBJ1-2; 9 nucleotides agree with TRBD1. Germline V CDR1 and CDR2: MGHDK, SYGVNS. Losses at the gene ends were 7 bases for V and 8 bases for J; bases not matched to a gene: 5. This CDR3 is built from 12 residues. This CDR3 reads CASNRQGDGYTF. For the CDR3, the DNA is TGTGCCAGCAACAGACAGGGGGACGGCTACACCTTC.

This chain joins TRBV9 and TRBJ1-1; D unresolved. Germline assignment: CDR1 SGDLS and CDR2 YYNGEE. Trimming cost V 0 bases and J 0 bases, with 6 bases left between them. The CDR3 is made up of 14 amino acids. The CDR3 loop is CASSVANVNTEAFF. The CDR3 region has the DNA TGTGCCAGCAGCGTAGCGAATGTGAACACTGAAGCTTTCTTT.

This chain joins TRBV19 and TRBJ2-5, with D possibly being TRBD2 (6 bases). The CDR3 extends over 15 amino acids. The V gene lost 1 base and the J gene lost 5 bases, with 14 bases spanning the gap. CDR1 LNHDA and CDR2 SQIVND come from the germline V gene (reference sequence). CDR3 sequence: CASSIGVPGRETQYF. The CDR3 DNA follows: TGTGCCAGTAGTATAGGGGTACCAGGGAGGGAGACCCAGTACTTC.